This entry features one T cell receptor (beta chain) sequence. The target of this receptor is not known. No much larger clone is present one base from it, and per-base qualities are unavailable. The data were taken from a study of blood T cell repertoires in COVID-19 (dated by TCRdb to 2020 to 2022). Context from the whole study: Samples covering the acute and convalescent phases of COVID-19 were provided by collaborators in the United States, Italy and Spain. The prospective study material was composed of cDNA or gDNA derived from T cells, B-cell-depleted T cells, or PBMCs. The dataset comprised deeply sampled blood TCRbeta repertoires from subjects exposed to, actively infected with, or recovered from COVID-19. The repertoires were released in a freely available public database intended as a resource for research on the immune response to SARS-CoV-2. Samples were obtained from the ongoing ImmuneRACE study (first 160 participants) and from about 1,300 subjects provided by 6 global collaborators. A de-identified subject ID, COVID-19 status, age in years and sex were almost always included in the sample metadata. HLA class I and class II types, where available, came from metadata supplied by the sample provider rather than from assay-based typing. The study at large found these results: How much clinical and demographic metadata was included differed by source and by participant, and the metadata was provided uncurated.

The collaborating institutions used their own protocols to collect whole blood in K2EDTA tubes. For TCRbeta analysis, collaborators shipped samples as frozen whole blood, isolated PBMCs, or DNA extracted from either of those sample types. TCRbeta CDR3 regions were amplified from genomic DNA by means of the immunoSEQ Assay, a bias-controlled multiplex PCR. Processing in the source paper ran as follows. Within the assay, amplification of reference gene primers was used to estimate how many nucleated cells each sample contained. To quantify the absolute abundance of each unique TCRbeta CDR3 rearrangement, sequence reads were collapsed and filtered. For each sample, productive Simpson clonality was calculated by taking the square root of Simpson's diversity index across productive rearrangements. Entries here come from immuneACCESS through TCRdb and include only in-frame sequences with V and J called. Some clones fail to appear in such tables; in the studies checked, an unresolved V gene covers under half of the shortfall, and the cause of the remainder is unknown. That table supplies the V and J calls and clone size; D and trimming were determined from the DNA. The sample data list about 520,000 clones, and approximately 83% of these were observed just once. The ten largest clones take up approximately 2.9% of the sample.

This sequence originates from a human donor in a cohort sampled during active COVID-19. Material for sequencing was peripheral blood.

The nucleotides read TGTGCCAGCGCTCCCGACCCTAGCTCCTACGAGCAGTACTTC. This gives the protein CASAPDPSSYEQYF. The chain is made from TRBV6-4 and TRBJ2-7, with the D segment identity uncertain. The CDR3 measures 14 amino acids from cysteine to phenylalanine. CDR3 DNA only is kept here, 42 bases in frame from base 1. In the germline V gene, CDR1 corresponds to MRHNA and CDR2 to SNTAGT. The germline ends are 14 bases apart after V is trimmed by 8 bases and J by 0 bases.